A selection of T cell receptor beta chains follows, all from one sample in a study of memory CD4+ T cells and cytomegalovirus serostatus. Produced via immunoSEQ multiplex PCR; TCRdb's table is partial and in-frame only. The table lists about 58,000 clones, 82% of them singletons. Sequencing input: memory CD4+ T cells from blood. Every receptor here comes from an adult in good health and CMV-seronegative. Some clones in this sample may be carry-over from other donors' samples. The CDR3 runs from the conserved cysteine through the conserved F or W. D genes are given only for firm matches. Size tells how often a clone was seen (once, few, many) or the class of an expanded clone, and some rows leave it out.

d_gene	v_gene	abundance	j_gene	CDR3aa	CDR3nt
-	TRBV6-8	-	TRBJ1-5	CASRPTSSNQPQHF	TGTGCCAGCAGACCCACGTCTAGCAATCAGCCCCAGCATTTT
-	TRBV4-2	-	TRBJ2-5	CASSQVGSKRETQYF	TGTGCCAGCAGCCAAGTTGGGTCTAAACGGGAGACCCAGTACTTC
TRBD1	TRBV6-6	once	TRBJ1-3	CASRIGTGGNTIYF	TGTGCCAGCAGGATTGGGACAGGAGGAAACACCATATATTTT
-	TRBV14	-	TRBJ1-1	CASSSQTEAFF	TGTGCCAGCAGTAGCCAGACGGAAGCTTTCTTT
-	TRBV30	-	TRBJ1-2	CAWSSPPNYGYTF	TGTGCCTGGAGTTCCCCACCTAACTATGGCTACACCTTC
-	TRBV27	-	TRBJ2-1	CASSPQAGEQFF	TGTGCCAGCAGTCCACAGGCTGGGGAGCAGTTCTTC
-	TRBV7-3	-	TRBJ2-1	CASSLSHTHNEQFF	TGTGCCAGCAGCTTAAGCCACACCCACAATGAGCAGTTCTTC
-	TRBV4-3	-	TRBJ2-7	CASSQEVSGGMREQYF	TGCGCCAGCAGCCAAGAAGTTAGCGGAGGGATGAGGGAGCAGTACTTC
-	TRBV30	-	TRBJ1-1	CAWNRVVTEAFF	TGTGCCTGGAACAGGGTTGTAACTGAAGCTTTCTTT
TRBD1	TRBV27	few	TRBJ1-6	CASRRTGPLSYNSPLHF	TGTGCCAGCAGAAGGACAGGGCCCCTGTCCTATAATTCACCCCTCCACTTT
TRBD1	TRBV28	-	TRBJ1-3	CASRTTGGSGNTIYF	TGTGCCAGCAGGACTACAGGGGGCTCTGGAAACACCATATATTTT
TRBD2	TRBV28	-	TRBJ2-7	CASSLWSGSSYEQYF	TGTGCCAGCAGTTTATGGAGCGGGAGCTCCTACGAGCAGTACTTC
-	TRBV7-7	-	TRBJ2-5	CASSLAPPGGGETQYF	TGTGCCAGCAGCTTAGCTCCCCCGGGGGGCGGGGAGACCCAGTACTTC
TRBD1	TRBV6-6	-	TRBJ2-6	CASSATGTGANVLTF	TGTGCCAGCAGTGCGACAGGGACTGGGGCCAACGTCCTGACTTTC
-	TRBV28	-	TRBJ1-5	CASSLHRVSNQPQHF	TGTGCCAGCAGTTTGCACAGGGTTAGCAATCAGCCCCAGCATTTT
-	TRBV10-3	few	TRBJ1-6	CAISAGPSNSPLHF	TGTGCCATCAGTGCCGGCCCCTCTAATTCACCCCTCCACTTT
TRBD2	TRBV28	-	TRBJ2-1	CASSLSTSGRNEQFF	TGTGCCAGCAGTTTATCGACTAGCGGGAGAAATGAGCAGTTCTTC
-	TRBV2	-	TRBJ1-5	CASSGGGGARQPQHF	TGTGCCAGCAGTGGTGGAGGAGGGGCTCGGCAGCCCCAGCATTTT
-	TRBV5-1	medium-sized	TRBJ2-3	CASSLVGELTDTQYF	TGCGCCAGCAGCTTAGTTGGCGAGCTCACAGATACGCAGTATTTT
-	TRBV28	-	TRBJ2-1	CASSSYRSSYNEQFF	TGTGCCAGCAGTTCCTACAGGAGCTCCTACAATGAGCAGTTCTTC
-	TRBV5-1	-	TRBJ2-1	CASRPGPRDEQFF	TGCGCCAGCAGACCGGGACCCCGCGATGAGCAGTTCTTC
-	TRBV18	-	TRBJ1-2	CASSPDLYDGYTF	TGTGCCAGCTCACCGGACTTATATGATGGCTACACCTTC
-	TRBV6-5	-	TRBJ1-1	CASRPDSKGNTEAFF	TGTGCCAGCAGACCCGACAGTAAAGGGAACACTGAAGCTTTCTTT
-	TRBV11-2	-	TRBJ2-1	CASSGGRTAKGEQFF	TGTGCCAGCAGCGGGGGACGGACAGCGAAAGGTGAGCAGTTCTTC
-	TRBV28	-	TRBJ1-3	CASSPRNTIYF	TGTGCCAGCAGCCCCCGAAACACCATATATTTT
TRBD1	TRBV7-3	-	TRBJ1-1	CASSRQGQRTEAFF	TGTGCCAGCAGCCGACAGGGCCAAAGGACTGAAGCTTTCTTT
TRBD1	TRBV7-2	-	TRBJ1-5	CASSLDRGKAQHF	TGTGCCAGCAGCTTAGACAGGGGGAAAGCCCAGCATTTT
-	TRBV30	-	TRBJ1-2	CAWSVQANYGYTF	TGTGCCTGGAGTGTACAGGCTAACTATGGCTACACCTTC
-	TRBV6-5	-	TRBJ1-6	CASSYSLGLSSPLHF	TGTGCCAGCAGTTACTCTCTAGGATTAAGTTCACCCCTCCACTTT
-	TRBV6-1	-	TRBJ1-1	CASSEYRQNTEAFF	TGTGCCAGCAGTGAATATCGGCAGAACACTGAAGCTTTCTTT
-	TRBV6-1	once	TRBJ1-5	CASRRLAGVQPQHF	TGTGCCAGCAGGAGGTTGGCAGGGGTTCAGCCCCAGCATTTT
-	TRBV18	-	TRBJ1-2	CASSELSGRLANYGYTF	TGTGCCAGCTCCGAATTGTCCGGGAGACTAGCTAACTATGGCTACACCTTC
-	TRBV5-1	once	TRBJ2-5	CASSLAQETQYF	TGCGCCAGCAGCTTGGCCCAAGAGACCCAGTACTTC
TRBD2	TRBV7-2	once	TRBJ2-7	CASSLERGGSARGEQYF	TGTGCCAGCAGCTTAGAACGGGGGGGGTCGGCGCGGGGCGAGCAGTACTTC
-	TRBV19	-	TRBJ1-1	CASSMSLNTEAFF	TGTGCCAGTAGTATGTCCCTGAACACTGAAGCTTTCTTT
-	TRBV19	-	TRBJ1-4	CASSIGANRRHEKLFF	TGTGCCAGTAGTATAGGAGCGAATCGACGACATGAAAAACTGTTTTTT
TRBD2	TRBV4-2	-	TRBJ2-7	CASSQGLALSYEQYF	TGTGCCAGCAGCCAGGGACTAGCGTTATCCTACGAGCAGTACTTC
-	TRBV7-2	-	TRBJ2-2	CASSYGQTTGELFF	TGTGCCAGCAGCTACGGACAGACCACCGGGGAGCTGTTTTTT
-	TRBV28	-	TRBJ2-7	CASSSQVYEQYF	TGTGCCAGCAGTTCACAGGTTTACGAGCAGTACTTC
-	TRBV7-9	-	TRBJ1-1	CANGRNMNTEAFF	TGTGCCAATGGAAGGAACATGAACACTGAAGCTTTCTTT